The 25 T cell receptor beta chains in this list originate from one sample, sequenced in a study of identifying expanded T cells in peripheral blood. Sequenced by immunoSEQ multiplex PCR; TCRdb stores in-frame clones only, minus some. The sample carries around 100,000 clones, about 87% recorded once. Sequenced sample: blood. These receptors came from a person between 18 and 75 years old in good health.

V is TRBV5-1 and J is TRBJ2-3; D is undetermined. Trimming took 7 bases from V and 1 from J, leaving 10 bases between them. Germline V gives CDR1 SGHRS, CDR2 YFSETQ. The CDR3 is 13 residues long. The CDR3 DNA is TGCGCCAGCTCCGGATGGGGCACAGATACGCAGTATTTT. It translates to CASSGWGTDTQYF.

The J gene is TRBJ2-1, the V gene TRBV18; D might be TRBD2 (5 bases). With 6 bases removed from V and 0 bases from J, the gap between germline ends came to 12 bases. The germline gives CDR1 KGHSH, CDR2 LQKENI. The CDR3 runs 15 residues. The CDR3 DNA is TGTGCCAGCTCCAGCGGAGAACTCTCCTACAATGAGCAGTTCTTC. It codes for CASSSGELSYNEQFF. Full variable domain (remainder filled in from reference TRBV18 and TRBJ2-1): NAGVMQNPRHLVRRRGQEARLRCSPMKGHSHVYWYRQLPEEGLKFMVYLQKENIIDESGMPKERFSAEFPKEGPSILRIQQVVRGDSAAYFCASSSGELSYNEQFFGPGTRLTVL.

This chain joins TRBV2 and TRBJ1-1; D might be TRBD1 (6 bases). Looked up from germline, CDR1 is SNHLY and CDR2 is FYNNEI. The CDR3 runs 13 residues. The ends were cut back, 7 bases at V and 4 bases at J, with 13 bases in the middle. The CDR3 DNA is TGTGCCAGCACCGGGACATGGTCCACTGAAGCTTTCTTT. Its translation is CASTGTWSTEAFF.

The chain is built from TRBV18 and TRBJ2-7; perhaps TRBD1 as D (6 bases). Germline V CDR1 and CDR2: KGHSH, LQKENI. The CDR3 spans 14 residues. V gave up 4 bases and J gave up 2 bases, with 12 bases separating them. The CDR3 protein is CASSRLGQTYEQYF. CDR3 bases: TGTGCCAGCTCACGATTGGGACAAACCTACGAGCAGTACTTC.

J is TRBJ2-5 and V is TRBV6-5, with 12 positions matching TRBD2. Germline V lookup: CDR1 MNHEY, CDR2 SVGAGI. The CDR3 is 15 residues long. V gave up 4 bases and J gave up 2 bases; unmatched junction bases: 2. CDR3 residues: CASSSSGGVQETQYF. CDR3 nucleotides: TGTGCCAGCAGTTCTAGCGGGGGGGTTCAAGAGACCCAGTACTTC.

V and J are TRBV30 and TRBJ1-1; D unresolved. This CDR3 contains 14 residues. Germline V gene data show CDR1 as GTSNPN and CDR2 as SVGIG (reference sequence). Trimming cost V 0 bases and J 4 bases, with 12 bases left between them. CDR3 region: CAWSVPGWATEAFF. The CDR3 DNA reads TGTGCCTGGAGTGTCCCGGGGTGGGCCACTGAAGCTTTCTTT.

The chain combines TRBV7-2 with TRBJ1-5; TRBD1 is a possible D gene (5 bases). This CDR3 is built from 13 residues. The V and J ends lost 3 bases and 5 bases respectively, with 8 bases between them. Germline lookup yields CDR1 SGHTA and CDR2 FQGNSA. In DNA form, the CDR3 reads TGTGCCAGCAGCTTGGGGCAAGATCAGCCCCAGCATTTT. This codes for CASSLGQDQPQHF. Full variable domain (rest looked up from reference TRBV7-2 and TRBJ1-5): GAGVSQSPSNKVTEKGKDVELRCDPISGHTALYWYRQSLGQGLEFLIYFQGNSAPDKSGLPSDRFSAERTGGSVSTLTIQRTQQEDSAVYLCASSLGQDQPQHFGDGTRLSIL.

The chain links TRBV7-6 to TRBJ2-3; D not resolved. The CDR3 spans 14 residues. V was pared by 5 bases and J by 6 bases, with 15 bases between. The V gene's germline CDR1 is SGHVS and CDR2 FNYEAQ. The CDR3 sequence is CASSTTPSSDTQYF. DNA of the CDR3: TGTGCCAGCAGCACGACCCCCTCTTCTGATACGCAGTATTTT.

The gene calls are TRBV5-1 and TRBJ1-1, with TRBD1 matching over 8 bases. Germline CDR1 reads SGHRS; CDR2 reads YFSETQ. The CDR3 length is 14 residues. The ends lost 4 bases at V and 4 bases at J; junction bases unmatched: 6. The CDR3 sequence: CASSAGGAGTEAFF. Here the CDR3 DNA reads TGCGCCAGCAGCGCAGGGGGCGCGGGCACTGAAGCTTTCTTT.

The chain combines TRBV25-1 with TRBJ1-4; no firm D call. Germline V gives CDR1 MGHDK, CDR2 SYGVNS. V was trimmed by 7 bases and J by 0 bases, leaving 12 bases between them. The CDR3 contains 15 residues. The CDR3 nucleotides are TGTGCCAGCACGTTCACGGATGCAACTAATGAAAAACTGTTTTTT. It encodes CASTFTDATNEKLFF.

This clone was counted a single time. The rearrangement links TRBV27 to TRBJ1-5; no reliable D call. This CDR3 spans 18 amino acids. Germline V gene lookup returns CDR1 MNHEY and CDR2 SMNVEV (reference sequence). Trimming cost V 5 bases and J 0 bases, with 20 bases left between them. For the CDR3, the DNA is TGTGCCAGCAGTCCCACGGGTGCAATAGCGTATAGCAATCAGCCCCAGCATTTT. Translating it yields CASSPTGAIAYSNQPQHF.

The chain combines TRBV11-3 with TRBJ1-1; D is undetermined. CDR1 and CDR2 from the germline V gene are SGHNT and YENEEA. V dropped 3 bases and J dropped 4 bases, with 9 bases sitting between them. The CDR3 is 13 amino acids. Here the CDR3 reads CASSLDVGTEAFF. The CDR3 region has the DNA TGTGCCAGCAGCTTGGACGTAGGCACTGAAGCTTTCTTT.

The chain carries TRBV7-9 and TRBJ1-3, with TRBD1 as a possible D gene (6 bases). Germline V gene lookup returns CDR1 SEHNR and CDR2 FQNEAQ (reference sequence). V gave up 8 bases and J gave up 6 bases, with 20 bases separating them. The CDR3 totals 15 residues. DNA for the CDR3: TGTGCCAGCGGAAACTATAGGGGGGCGGAAAACACCATATATTTT. Translation: CASGNYRGAENTIYF.

V is TRBV5-4 and J is TRBJ2-7; D uncertain. V lost 0 bases and J lost 1, with 5 bases in between. The CDR3 contains 13 residues. The V gene's germline CDR1 is SGHNT and CDR2 YYREEE (reference sequence). The CDR3 here is CASSLASSYEQYF. As DNA, the CDR3 is TGTGCCAGCAGCTTGGCGAGTTCCTACGAGCAGTACTTC. The whole variable domain, filled in from reference TRBV5-4 and TRBJ2-7, reads ETGVTQSPTHLIKTRGQQVTLRCSSQSGHNTVSWYQQALGQGPQFIFQYYREEENGRGNFPPRFSGLQFPNYSSELNVNALELDDSALYLCASSLASSYEQYFGPGTRLTVT.

This chain joins TRBV2 and TRBJ1-5, with D possibly TRBD1 on 6 matching bases. V gave up 5 bases and J gave up 9 bases, with 20 bases separating them. The length of the CDR3 is 15 residues. Germline values: CDR1 SNHLY, CDR2 FYNNEI. The CDR3 loop is CASSSDSRGQRPQHF. CDR3 DNA: TGTGCCAGCAGTTCGGACAGCCGAGGTCAACGGCCCCAGCATTTT.

This chain joins TRBV5-6 and TRBJ2-7; 9 bases agree with TRBD2. The junction had 6 bases not matched to a gene; V was cut back by 4 bases and J by 4 bases. CDR3 size: 14 residues. Germline V gives CDR1 SGHDT, CDR2 YYEEEE. CDR3 protein: CASSLGTSLYEQYF. As DNA, the CDR3 is TGTGCCAGCAGCCTCGGGACTAGCTTGTACGAGCAGTACTTC.

The chain uses TRBV27 and TRBJ2-7, with D perhaps matching TRBD1 or TRBD2 (5 bases each). Germline V gene data show CDR1 as MNHEY and CDR2 as SMNVEV (reference sequence). The V end was cut by 2 bases, the J end by 0 bases, with 8 bases between. This CDR3 region has 14 residues. In DNA form, the CDR3 reads TGTGCCAGCAGTTTAGGGGGAAGCTCCTACGAGCAGTACTTC. This sequence encodes CASSLGGSSYEQYF.

The chain couples TRBV29-1 to TRBJ2-1; 12 nucleotides line up with TRBD2. CDR1 is SQVTM, CDR2 ANQGSEA, per germline. The CDR3 totals 14 residues. The junction had 7 bases not matched to a gene; V was cut back by 4 bases and J by 9 bases. The CDR3 nucleotides read TGCAGCGTTGGACGGACTAGCGGGATGGGTGAGCAGTTCTTC. Translated: CSVGRTSGMGEQFF.

V is TRBV15 and J is TRBJ2-1; D is ambiguous. The CDR3 is 15 amino acids. Looked up from germline, CDR1 is LNHNV and CDR2 is YYDKDF (reference sequence). The ends were cut back, 0 bases at V and 9 bases at J, with 15 bases in the middle. The CDR3 coding sequence is TGTGCCACCAGCAGAGATTTTGCCGGGCACGGTGAGCAGTTCTTC. Amino acid sequence: CATSRDFAGHGEQFF.

J is TRBJ2-1 and V is TRBV9, with D possibly matching TRBD1 (6 bases). CDR1 SGDLS and CDR2 YYNGEE come from the germline V gene. The CDR3 has 14 amino acids. Trimming left V 4 bases short and J 5 bases short, with 13 bases between. DNA of the CDR3: TGTGCCAGCAGCCCGAGGACAGCGGACAATGAGCAGTTCTTC. It codes for CASSPRTADNEQFF.

The J gene is TRBJ2-1, the V gene TRBV23-1; D remains ambiguous. TRBV23-1 is reported as an ORF; its role is uncertain. The V end was cut by 0 bases, the J end by 8 bases, with 23 bases between. CDR3 length: 18 amino acids. Written as DNA, the CDR3 is TGCGCCAGCAGTCAATCTACTCCCCGGCAGACTCCTACGGATGAGCAGTTCTTC. Protein product: CASSQSTPRQTPTDEQFF.

As DNA, the CDR3 is TGTGCCAGCAGCACAACTAGCGGGAGTTACGAGCAGTACTTC. As protein: CASSTTSGSYEQYF. The chain has TRBV7-8 and TRBJ2-7; 11 positions agree with TRBD2. The J segment lost 4 bases and the V segment lost 5 bases, leaving 4 bases of the junction unmatched. The CDR3 is 14 residues long. Germline CDR1 SGHVS, CDR2 FQNEAQ.

The genes are TRBV2 and TRBJ2-5; weak D call: TRBD2 (5 bases). The germline V gene encodes CDR1 SNHLY and CDR2 FYNNEI. The V gene lost 7 bases and the J gene lost 0 bases, with 15 bases spanning the gap. The CDR3 spans 15 residues. CDR3 amino acids: CASTEEVRYQETQYF. As DNA, the CDR3 is TGTGCCAGCACCGAGGAGGTCAGGTACCAAGAGACCCAGTACTTC. Full variable domain (missing parts from reference TRBV2 and TRBJ2-5): EPEVTQTPSHQVTQMGQEVILRCVPISNHLYFYWYRQILGQKVEFLVSFYNNEISEKSEIFDDQFSVERPDGSNFTLKIRSTKLEDSAMYFCASTEEVRYQETQYFGPGTRLLVL.

V is TRBV18 and J is TRBJ2-7; D is perhaps TRBD1 (6 bases). CDR3 length: 15 amino acids. V was pared by 2 bases and J by 3 bases, with 14 bases between. Germline CDR1 and CDR2: KGHSH and LQKENI. The CDR3 reads CASSPVGQGSYEQYF. The CDR3 coding sequence is TGTGCCAGCTCACCAGTGGGCCAGGGGAGCTACGAGCAGTACTTC.

The chain couples TRBV7-8 to TRBJ2-2; TRBD1 is a possible D gene (5 bases). V lost 4 bases and J lost 3, with 9 bases in between. CDR3 length: 14 amino acids. The germline V gene has CDR1 SGHVS and CDR2 FQNEAQ. The CDR3 region is CASSSTEYTGELFF. The CDR3 DNA reads TGTGCCAGCAGCTCGACAGAGTACACCGGGGAGCTGTTTTTT.